The 21 T cell receptor beta chains below come from one sample, sequenced in a study of blood T cell repertoires in COVID-19. Sequencing was performed with immunoSEQ multiplex PCR; in TCRdb, only in-frame clones are kept and a portion is missing. The data show more than 150,000 clones, approximately 91% seen once. Sequencing input: peripheral blood. Source of these receptors: a man aged 35 to 55 with acute or convalescent COVID-19.

The chain links TRBV5-1 to TRBJ1-1; tentatively, D is TRBD1 (6 bases). Looked up from germline, CDR1 is SGHRS and CDR2 is YFSETQ. V was cut by 0 bases and J by 3 bases, with 9 bases left in between. CDR3 size: 14 residues. CDR3 amino acids: CASSLGQVHTEAFF. CDR3 nucleotide sequence: TGCGCCAGCAGCTTGGGACAGGTCCACACTGAAGCTTTCTTT.

The V and J genes are TRBV6-1 and TRBJ1-3; the match to TRBD1 covers 7 bases. The V and J ends lost 3 bases and 3 bases, in that order; junction bases with no gene match: 2. There are 14 residues in the CDR3. The germline gives CDR1 MNHNS, CDR2 SASEGT. CDR3 sequence (DNA): TGTGCCAGCAGTGACGGGACAGTTGGAAACACCATATATTTT. Residues: CASSDGTVGNTIYF.

The chain uses TRBV6-5 and TRBJ1-1, with D hard to call. The CDR3 is 11 residues long. The V end lost 2 bases, the J end lost 9 bases, and 7 bases lay between the germline ends. Germline loops: CDR1 MNHEY, CDR2 SVGAGI. Written as DNA, the CDR3 is TGTGCCAGCAGTTACGGCAGGAAAGCTTTCTTT. This encodes CASSYGRKAFF.

This sequence joins TRBV30 and TRBJ1-4, with D possibly matching TRBD1 (6 bases). This CDR3 has 13 amino acids. V gave up 3 bases and J gave up 3 bases, with 8 bases separating them. CDR1 is GTSNPN, CDR2 SVGIG, per germline (reference sequence). The CDR3 coding sequence is TGTGCCTGGAGCAGGACAGCTAATGAAAAACTGTTTTTT. Translated, it gives CAWSRTANEKLFF.

V gene TRBV4-1 combines with J gene TRBJ1-5; D is possibly TRBD1 (5 bases). The CDR3 is 15 residues long. V was clipped by 0 bases and J by 11 bases, with 17 bases between them. CDR1 and CDR2 from the germline V gene are MGHRA and YSYEKL. The CDR3 protein is CASSQDRDGQGSQHF. The CDR3 region has the DNA TGCGCCAGCAGCCAAGATAGGGATGGGCAGGGCTCCCAGCATTTT.

J is TRBJ1-4 and V is TRBV7-8; D is unresolved. Trimming pared 3 bases from V and 8 bases from J, leaving 7 bases between. Germline V CDR1 and CDR2: SGHVS, FQNEAQ. The CDR3 is 12 residues long. CDR3 region: CASSFFREKLFF. The CDR3 DNA reads TGTGCCAGCAGCTTCTTTCGGGAAAAACTGTTTTTT.

The chain couples TRBV14 to TRBJ1-1; 9 positions match TRBD1. Germline CDR1 reads SGHDN; CDR2 reads FVKESK. The CDR3 loop spans 18 amino acids. V lost 0 bases and J lost 0; bases outside the gene matches: 8. The CDR3 here is CASSQDRGQGRLNTEAFF. CDR3 DNA: TGTGCCAGCAGCCAAGACCGGGGACAGGGACGTTTGAACACTGAAGCTTTCTTT.

V gene TRBV6-1 combines with J gene TRBJ1-1, with D possibly being TRBD1 (5 bases). Trimming cost V 0 bases and J 11 bases, with 13 bases left between them. The CDR3 runs to 13 residues. In germline, CDR1 is MNHNS, CDR2 SASEGT. CDR3 sequence reads: CASSEAQGLLAFF. CDR3 DNA: TGTGCCAGCAGTGAAGCGCAGGGTCTATTGGCTTTCTTT.

The chain is built from TRBV2 and TRBJ1-2, with D perhaps TRBD1 (6 bases). V lost 7 bases, J lost 7 bases, and 19 bases lay in between. Germline V gives CDR1 SNHLY, CDR2 FYNNEI. This CDR3 is built from 14 residues. As DNA, the CDR3 is TGTGCCAGCACCAGGGGAGGGGCTTCAAGTGGCTACACCTTC. Its protein product is CASTRGGASSGYTF.

The chain is built from TRBV6-6 and TRBJ1-1; the D gene is possibly TRBD1 (6 bases). V lost 1 base and J lost 7, with 13 bases in between. The V gene's germline CDR1 is MNHNY and CDR2 SVGAGI (reference sequence). This CDR3 region has 14 residues. CDR3 residues: CASSYLGANGEAFF. CDR3 DNA: TGTGCCAGCAGTTACTTGGGGGCGAATGGTGAAGCTTTCTTT.

The chain uses TRBV2 and TRBJ1-5; the match to TRBD1 covers 7 bases. This CDR3 spans 15 amino acids. Trimming removed 4 bases from V and 5 bases from J; junction bases left unmatched: 8. Germline assignment: CDR1 SNHLY and CDR2 FYNNEI. The CDR3 reads CASSATGTAYQPQHF. CDR3 DNA sequence: TGTGCCAGCAGTGCGACAGGGACCGCGTATCAGCCCCAGCATTTT.

The rearrangement uses TRBV4-1 and TRBJ1-6, with 9 bases that match TRBD1. Unmatched junction bases numbered 6, after V lost 0 bases and J lost 9 bases. CDR3 length equals 16 residues. CDR1 and CDR2 (germline): MGHRA, YSYEKL. The CDR3 here is CASSQERTGAGSPLHF. In nucleotides, the CDR3 is TGCGCCAGCAGCCAAGAGAGGACAGGGGCTGGTTCACCCCTCCACTTT.

This rearrangement joins TRBV30 to TRBJ1-2; the D is unclear. The CDR3 totals 12 residues. Trimming removed 1 base at V and 8 bases at J, with 11 bases between. CDR1 and CDR2 (germline): GTSNPN, SVGIG (reference sequence). CDR3 region: CAWSGRQVGYTF. In DNA form, the CDR3 reads TGTGCCTGGAGTGGGAGGCAAGTAGGCTACACCTTC.

The chain joins TRBV2 to TRBJ2-7, with D perhaps TRBD1 (6 bases). CDR1 is SNHLY and CDR2 is FYNNEI in the germline V gene. V lost 4 bases and J 4 bases, leaving 14 bases between the germline ends. This CDR3 comprises 14 residues. CDR3 nucleotide sequence: TGTGCCAGCAGTGGGGGGCCAGGGCGGTACGAGCAGTACTTC. Translated, it gives CASSGGPGRYEQYF.

The chain is built from TRBV11-2 and TRBJ2-7; the D gene is possibly TRBD1 (5 bases). The CDR3 contains 14 residues. Trimming shortened V by 3 bases and J by 1 base, and 10 bases separated the two germline ends. The germline V gene encodes CDR1 SGHAT and CDR2 FQNNGV. CDR3 DNA: TGTGCCAGCAGCTTCTACGACAGTTCCTACGAGCAGTACTTC. Its translation: CASSFYDSSYEQYF.

The V call is TRBV6-5, the J call TRBJ2-1; D might be TRBD2 (6 bases). Looked up from germline, CDR1 is MNHEY and CDR2 is SVGAGI. The CDR3 runs to 15 residues. The V end lost 3 bases, the J end lost 11 bases, and 20 bases lay between the germline ends. The CDR3, as DNA: TGTGCCAGCAGTTATTTTTCTAGCGCGGCGGAAAAGCAGTTCTTC. Amino acids: CASSYFSSAAEKQFF.

The V and J genes are TRBV27 and TRBJ2-2, with TRBD2 as a possible D gene (5 bases). The germline gives CDR1 MNHEY, CDR2 SMNVEV (reference sequence). Trimming removed 1 base at V and 0 bases at J, with 9 bases between. CDR3 size: 16 residues. Written as DNA, the CDR3 is TGTGCCAGCAGTTTATACGGCGGGTCGAACACCGGGGAGCTGTTTTTT. It codes for CASSLYGGSNTGELFF.

V and J are TRBV30 and TRBJ1-5; possibly TRBD1 for D (6 bases). This CDR3 spans 13 amino acids. Germline CDR1 is GTSNPN and CDR2 is SVGIG (reference sequence). Trimming left V 2 bases short and J 6 bases short, with 11 bases between. The CDR3 DNA reads TGTGCCTGGAGTCAAAACAGGGTTCAGCCCCAGCATTTT. Protein product: CAWSQNRVQPQHF.

This clone was detected once. The CDR3 protein is CASSPGVAGARYEQYF. The CDR3 DNA reads TGTGCCAGCAGCCCTGGGGTAGCGGGGGCCCGGTACGAGCAGTACTTC. The chain links TRBV5-6 to TRBJ2-7; TRBD2 aligns across 9 bases. The CDR3 runs 16 residues. Germline V gene lookup returns CDR1 SGHDT and CDR2 YYEEEE. After removal of 4 bases from V and 4 bases from J, the junction contained 12 bases not matched to a gene.

V is TRBV6-5 and J is TRBJ1-2, with 7 bases fitting TRBD1. The CDR3 has 14 amino acids. V lost 8 bases and J lost 2; bases outside the gene matches: 8. Germline V gene sequence: CDR1 MNHEY, CDR2 SVGAGI. The CDR3 region is CASGNRGINYGYTF. CDR3 nucleotide sequence: TGTGCCAGCGGAAACAGGGGAATCAACTATGGCTACACCTTC.

The rearrangement uses TRBV6-5 and TRBJ2-7; maybe TRBD1 (5 bases). Germline values: CDR1 MNHEY, CDR2 SVGAGI. V was pared by 1 base and J by 1 base, with 14 bases between. This CDR3 is built from 16 residues. In DNA form, the CDR3 reads TGTGCCAGCAGTTACTTCAGGGCGGCAGGTTCCTACGAGCAGTACTTC. Residues: CASSYFRAAGSYEQYF.